This TCR beta chain was found in a study of cytomegalovirus exposure and HLA in healthy donors. Study-wide points: Later work found most CMV-associated TCR beta chains apparently HLA-restricted. A prior analysis recorded that most TCR beta V segments were productive about 87% or about 30% of the time. A later analysis reportedly found that, within productive TCRs, an Asian-associated ancestry cluster had fewer N-insertions than the mean observed across the roughly 700 donors. Per published reports, the classifier diagnosed cytomegalovirus status with high specificity and sensitivity.

PCR used 60 Vbeta primers and 13 Jbeta primers. Sequencing was performed with immunoSEQ multiplex PCR; in TCRdb, only in-frame clones are kept and a portion is missing. In the table there are about 160,000 clones, roughly 71% of which are singletons. With respect to this clone: Its antigen is currently unknown.

Trimming left V 0 bases short and J 7 bases short, with 12 bases between. The CDR3 is made up of 14 amino acids. The germline V gene has CDR1 LNHNV and CDR2 YYDKDF (reference sequence). Source material: PBMCs. The receptor's source is a woman in her forties or fifties in good health and CMV-seropositive. V is TRBV15 and J is TRBJ1-2; D is undetermined. CDR3 region: CATSRERAAGGYTF. The CDR3 nucleotides are TGTGCCACCAGCAGAGAACGCGCGGCTGGTGGCTACACCTTC.